The rows below give T cell receptor beta chains drawn from one sample of a study of blood T cell repertoires in COVID-19. Sequenced by immunoSEQ multiplex PCR; TCRdb stores in-frame clones only, minus some. The data contain about 350,000 clones, roughly 87% of them singletons. Sequencing input: PBMCs or T cells enriched from blood (not recorded which). The receptors derive from a woman in her 30s who had recovered from COVID-19. CDR3s include the opening cysteine and the closing phenylalanine or tryptophan. The order of the fields is clone size, D gene, J gene, V gene, CDR3 DNA, CDR3 protein. A D gene is named only where the DNA matches it firmly. Clone size is shown for a subset of rows, as once, few, many or a class of expanded clone.

- - TRBJ2-3 TRBV6-5 TGTGCCAGCAGAAGGGGGGGGCTGGGACTAGATACGCAGTATTTT CASRRGGLGLDTQYF
- TRBD2 TRBJ2-1 TRBV12-5 TGTGCTAGTGGACCGACTAGCGGGGATACTTATGAGCAGTTCTTC CASGPTSGDTYEQFF
- TRBD1 TRBJ1-6 TRBV10-1 TGCGCCAGCAGTGAGCCACCGGGGACAGGGCCTAGATCACCCCTCCACTTT CASSEPPGTGPRSPLHF
once - TRBJ1-2 TRBV7-8 TGTGCCAGCAGCTTAGGACACAGCAACTATGGCTACACCTTC CASSLGHSNYGYTF
- TRBD1 TRBJ2-5 TRBV28 TGTGCCAGCAGTTTGAGGGCAGGGGGACCGCAAGAGACCCAGTACTTC CASSLRAGGPQETQYF
- - TRBJ1-4 TRBV10-2 TGCGCCAGCAGTGTAGACAGTTTAAAACTGTTTTTT CASSVDSLKLFF
- - TRBJ1-2 TRBV27 TGTGCCAGCAGTTTATCGCCCAGGCTGGGCTACACCTTC CASSLSPRLGYTF
- TRBD1 TRBJ2-1 TRBV19 TGTGCCAGTAGTATAGTACAGACAGGGGCGAAGGAGCAGTTCTTC CASSIVQTGAKEQFF
- TRBD1 TRBJ2-7 TRBV7-9 TGTGCCAGCAGCCGGCTCCTCGGACAGGGACGCTACGAGCAGTACTTC CASSRLLGQGRYEQYF
- - TRBJ2-3 TRBV5-1 TGCGCCAGCACCCCGGGCAGGGTTAAAGATACGCAGTATTTT CASTPGRVKDTQYF
once - TRBJ1-1 TRBV7-9 TGTGCCAGCCGTCCAGCTGGAGCGAGGAGAGACACTGAAGCTTTCTTT CASRPAGARRDTEAFF
- TRBD2 TRBJ2-3 TRBV7-9 TGTGCCAGCAGCTCACGACTAGCGGGCACAGATACGCAGTATTTT CASSSRLAGTDTQYF
- TRBD1 TRBJ1-5 TRBV28 TGTGCCAGCAGTTTAACGGACAGGGGACCCAATCAGCCCCAGCATTTT CASSLTDRGPNQPQHF
- TRBD2 TRBJ2-7 TRBV5-1 TGCGCCAGCAGCTTGTTCCCAGCGGGGGGGCCCCGTAACGCCTACGAGCAGTACTTC CASSLFPAGGPRNAYEQYF
- - TRBJ1-4 TRBV7-2 TGTGCCAGCAGCTTAGCTGGGCCAGGTGAACTGTTTTTT CASSLAGPGELFF
few TRBD2 TRBJ2-3 TRBV5-4 TGTGCCAGCAGCTTGGCGGGGACTAGCGGGGGGTGGAGCACAGATACGCAGTATTTT CASSLAGTSGGWSTDTQYF
- - TRBJ2-5 TRBV5-1 TGCGCCAGCAGCGCGGGACAGAACCAAGAGACCCAGTACTTC CASSAGQNQETQYF
- - TRBJ2-7 TRBV29-1 TGCAGCGTTTTAGGGTGGACAGACGACTACGAGCAGTACTTC CSVLGWTDDYEQYF
- TRBD2 TRBJ2-7 TRBV5-1 TGCGCCAGCAGGCCGGACGTGGCGGGGGGGCGTGAGCAGTACTTC CASRPDVAGGREQYF
- TRBD2 TRBJ2-5 TRBV24-1 TGTGCCACCAGTCGGCTAGCGGGGGGGCAAGAGACCCAGTACTTC CATSRLAGGQETQYF
- - TRBJ1-2 TRBV10-3 TGTGCCATCAGTGACCGAGCAGGGGAAGGAAATAATGGCTACACCTTC CAISDRAGEGNNGYTF
- - TRBJ2-7 TRBV2 TGTGCCAGCATTGTTCGGGAAGGCTACGAGCAGTACTTC CASIVREGYEQYF
- - TRBJ1-5 TRBV28 TGTGCCAGCGCAAAGGGGGGGGCTCGCAATCAGCCCCAGCATTTT CASAKGGARNQPQHF
few - TRBJ1-1 TRBV30 TGTGCCTGGAGTTTTAGGGGTTCCCTAAGCACTGAAGCTTTCTTT CAWSFRGSLSTEAFF
- TRBD1 TRBJ1-5 TRBV19 TGTGCCAGCGGGGACAGGGGAAGCAATCAGCCCCAGCATTTT CASGDRGSNQPQHF
- TRBD1 TRBJ2-1 TRBV2 TGTGCCAGCATTGGGACAGGGGTCAGCTCCTCCAATGAGCAGTTCTTC CASIGTGVSSSNEQFF
- TRBD2 TRBJ2-1 TRBV6-5 TGTGCCAGCATGGGGGGGGGATACAATGAGCAGTTCTTC CASMGGGYNEQFF
- - TRBJ1-3 TRBV11-2 TGTGCCAGCAGCGTATTTCTAGAGGCGGCTGCTGGAAACACCATATATTTT CASSVFLEAAAGNTIYF
- TRBD2 TRBJ2-3 TRBV12-3/TRBV12-4 TGTGCCAGCAGAGCGGGGGGGGATACGCAGTATTTT CASRAGGDTQYF
- - TRBJ1-1 TRBV28 TGTGCCAGCATCTACAGCGGGAGCACTGAAGCTTTCTTT CASIYSGSTEAFF
- TRBD2 TRBJ2-1 TRBV5-1 TGCGCCAGCAGCTTGGCCGGGGGGATAGCTAAGGATGAGCAGTTCTTC CASSLAGGIAKDEQFF
- - TRBJ2-4 TRBV28 TGTGCCAGCAGTCCCGACAGGGAGGTCAAAAACATTCAGTACTTC CASSPDREVKNIQYF
- - TRBJ2-1 TRBV3-1/TRBV3-2 TGTGCCAGCAGCCCGAGGGGGGGGGACAATGAGCAGTTCTTC CASSPRGGDNEQFF
- - TRBJ1-4 TRBV4-1 TGCGCCAGCAGCCAAGGACCTCTCGGGACTAATGAAAAACTGTTTTTT CASSQGPLGTNEKLFF
- - TRBJ2-4 TRBV19 TGTGCCAGTAGTATGGCCCCCGCCAAAAACATTCAGTACTTC CASSMAPAKNIQYF
once - TRBJ1-1 TRBV6-6 TGTGCCAGCAAAAGGACACTGAACACTGAAGCTTTCTTT CASKRTLNTEAFF
- - TRBJ2-7 TRBV2 TGTGCCAGCAGCCCGGGACTGCAACGTCTCGAGCAGTACTTC CASSPGLQRLEQYF
- - TRBJ1-1 TRBV5-4 TGTGCCAGCAGTCACAGGGCTATGAACACTGAAGCTTTCTTT CASSHRAMNTEAFF
few - TRBJ1-6 TRBV2 TGTGCCAGCAGTGAAGGCAGGGGTCTGTATAATTCACCCCTCCACTTT CASSEGRGLYNSPLHF
once - TRBJ1-1 TRBV5-1 TGCGCCAGCAGCGCGGGATTCTTGAACACTGAAGCTTTCTTT CASSAGFLNTEAFF
- TRBD1 TRBJ1-4 TRBV28 TGTGCCAGCAGAGAAGCCAGGGGGCTGGAGGGAAAACTGTTTTTT CASREARGLEGKLFF
- - TRBJ1-1 TRBV9 TGTGCCAGCAGCGTTTTGCCGGGGTCTGGCACTGAAGCTTTCTTT CASSVLPGSGTEAFF
once - TRBJ1-5 TRBV9 TGTGCCAGCAGCGTAGGGCAGGCCAGCAATCAGCCCCAGCATTTT CASSVGQASNQPQHF
- TRBD1 TRBJ2-7 TRBV10-1 TGCGCCAGCAGTGAGTCAGGGGGCGACTCCTCCTACGAGCAGTACTTC CASSESGGDSSYEQYF